The source of this T cell receptor (beta chain) is a study of CD8+CD57+ T cells in acquired aplastic anemia. Findings and limits, study-wide: In common between the patients and the controls were approximately 28 CD8+ CDR3 sequences.

TCR beta VDJ and CDR3 were profiled, and genomic DNA was the template. TCRdb used MiXCR to reprocess the reads, holding one entry per CDR3 protein. The sample carries some 180,000 distinct CDR3 sequences, nearly 65% recorded once. The CDR3 loop spans 14 amino acids. The V gene lost 2 bases and the J gene lost 4 bases, with 10 bases spanning the gap. Germline V CDR1 and CDR2: SEHNR, FQNEAQ (reference sequence). Concerning this clonotype itself: The antigen is undetermined.

Whoever was chosen for sequencing had shown CD8+CD57+ cell expansion by flow cytometry. A severe acquired aplastic anemia diagnosis applied to all patients. Patients were treatment-naive when blood was sampled. Input material: sorted CD4+, CD8+, or CD8+CD57+ T cells (not recorded which) from PBMCs. The J gene is TRBJ2-3, the V gene TRBV7-9; D is undetermined. The receptor comes from a human donor with aplastic anemia. The CDR3 coding sequence is TGTGCCAGCAGCTTACAAGAATCTGCAGATACGCAGTATTTT. Its protein is CASSLQESADTQYF.